A single T cell receptor (beta chain) is shown here with its context. The data belong to a study of T cell responses to AZD1222 COVID-19 vaccine. The protocol was immunoSEQ multiplex PCR, while the TCRdb copy is restricted to in-frame clones and leaves out a portion. Of 100,000 to 150,000 clones in the sample, around 89% were seen once. The sample consisted of peripheral blood, taken 28 days after the second AZD1222 dose. The sequence was obtained from an adult who received the AZD1222 COVID-19 vaccine.

The CDR3, as DNA: TGTGCCAGCAGCCCACTAATTCGGTCCAGCTCTGGAAACACCATATATTTT. It translates to CASSPLIRSSSGNTIYF. The rearrangement joins TRBV7-2 to TRBJ1-3; D gene unclear. Germline lookup yields CDR1 SGHTA and CDR2 FQGNSA. V was clipped by 5 bases and J by 0 bases, with 17 bases between them. CDR3 length: 17 residues.